A selection of T cell receptor beta chains follows, all from one sample in a study of CD8 T cells in ankylosing spondylitis. MiXCR was run by TCRdb on the 5' RACE reads, yielding one entry per CDR3 protein. The top ten clones hold 0.51% of a sample with about 840,000 distinct CDR3 sequences, roughly 12% of them seen once. The material sequenced was blood, either unsorted or a sorted T cell fraction (not recorded which). The receptors shown here come from a male donor with ankylosing spondylitis. Each CDR3 is given with its conserved first and last residue. D genes are given only for firm matches. Size is stated for part of the rows, as once, few or many counts, or as a class when the clone is expanded.

TGTGCCAGGAACCACAGGGGTAGCGGGAGGTCTTACTACAATGAGCAGTTCTTC,CARNHRGSGRSYYNEQFF,-,TRBD2,TRBJ2-1,TRBV2
TGTGCCAGCAGGCCGGACAGGGGAGGGACTGAAGCTTTCTTT,CASRPDRGGTEAFF,-,TRBD1,TRBJ1-1,TRBV12-3/TRBV12-4
TGTGCCAGCAGTTCTGGGGGTGACTACGAGCAGTACTTC,CASSSGGDYEQYF,-,-,TRBJ2-7,TRBV27
TGTGCCAGCAGAACCGGGACCGACTTCAATCAGCCCCAGCATTTT,CASRTGTDFNQPQHF,-,-,TRBJ1-5,TRBV6-1
TGTGCCAGCAGCTTAGGGCGGACCGGGACAGCCTACGAGCAGTACTTC,CASSLGRTGTAYEQYF,few,TRBD1,TRBJ2-7,TRBV7-6
TGCGCCAGCAGCTTGCCCAGAGGGGGTGCCAAAAACATTCAGTACTTC,CASSLPRGGAKNIQYF,few,-,TRBJ2-4,TRBV5-1
TGCAGTGCTAGGGGGCCAGGGCGGCCTGAAGCTTTCTTT,CSARGPGRPEAFF,-,-,TRBJ1-1,TRBV20-1
TGTGCCACAACACGGACAGGGGACCCTTGGCAGCCCCAGCATTTT,CATTRTGDPWQPQHF,-,TRBD1,TRBJ1-5,TRBV19
TGTGCCAGCAACACAGACTATGGCTACACCTTC,CASNTDYGYTF,-,-,TRBJ1-2,TRBV6-1
TGTGCCAGCAGCCCTTCACCGTCCCAAAACATTCAGTACTTC,CASSPSPSQNIQYF,few,-,TRBJ2-4,TRBV28
TGTGCCAGTCGAACAGGGGGTCAGGAAAAACTGTTTTTT,CASRTGGQEKLFF,-,TRBD1,TRBJ1-4,TRBV19
TGTGCCAGCAGCGTAACCCCGGGGGTCCCAGATACGCAGTATTTT,CASSVTPGVPDTQYF,-,-,TRBJ2-3,TRBV7-2
TGCAGTGCTAGGGTTTACTACAATGAGCAGTTCTTC,CSARVYYNEQFF,-,-,TRBJ2-1,TRBV20-1
TGCGCCAGCAGCCCCCTGGCAGATAACTATGGCTACACCTTC,CASSPLADNYGYTF,many,-,TRBJ1-2,TRBV5-1
TGTGCCAGCAGGAGGGAGGGCTCCAATGAGCAGTTCTTC,CASRREGSNEQFF,many,TRBD2,TRBJ2-1,TRBV6-5
TGTGCCAGCAGCCTCTTCCCGGCAGTTTACAATGAGCAGTTCTTC,CASSLFPAVYNEQFF,-,-,TRBJ2-1,TRBV7-2
TGCGCCAGCAGCCAAGATCAACACAGGGCCACTAACTATGGCTACACCTTC,CASSQDQHRATNYGYTF,few,-,TRBJ1-2,TRBV4-3
TGTGCCAGCAGCGGAAAGGACGGGGGAGCCGCCTACAATGAGCAGTTCTTC,CASSGKDGGAAYNEQFF,-,-,TRBJ2-1,TRBV9
TGTGCCAGCAGATCTCTAGCGGGGGGACACTACAATGAGCAGTTCTTC,CASRSLAGGHYNEQFF,-,TRBD2,TRBJ2-1,TRBV6-1
TGTGCCAGCAGGCCGGGACAGGGGGTGATCACCGGGGAGCTGTTTTTT,CASRPGQGVITGELFF,few,TRBD1,TRBJ2-2,TRBV2
TGTGCCAGCAGACAGATGGACAGGGGAACAGCAGTGCTCTTC,CASRQMDRGTAVLF,many,TRBD1,TRBJ2-1,TRBV7-2
TGTGCCACCAGCAGAGGGACAGGGGAGGTTGGCTACACCTTC,CATSRGTGEVGYTF,-,TRBD1,TRBJ1-2,TRBV15
TGTGCCAGCAGTTGGGGGCAGGGCGGAAACACCATATATTTT,CASSWGQGGNTIYF,-,-,TRBJ1-3,TRBV12-3/TRBV12-4
TGTGCCAGCTCACCACCAGACAGATACGAGCAGTACTTC,CASSPPDRYEQYF,few,-,TRBJ2-7,TRBV18
TGTGCCAGCAGAGGGGACCCCCTCGAGCAGTACTTC,CASRGDPLEQYF,few,-,TRBJ2-7,TRBV6-2/TRBV6-3
TGCAGTGCTACCCGGGCCCCCTACGAGCAGTACTTC,CSATRAPYEQYF,few,-,TRBJ2-7,TRBV20-1
TGTGCCAGCAGCCGACTACAGGTAGACGGAAACACCATATATTTT,CASSRLQVDGNTIYF,few,-,TRBJ1-3,TRBV4-2
TGTGCCAGCAGTCTCCTAGCGGGAGGAGAGCAGTACTTC,CASSLLAGGEQYF,many,TRBD2,TRBJ2-7,TRBV28
TGTGCCACCAGTGACCCCGGGACGGGAATTCGCGAGCAGTACTTC,CATSDPGTGIREQYF,-,-,TRBJ2-7,TRBV24-1
TGTGCCAGCAGTTTACTAGCGGTCGAGCAGTACTTC,CASSLLAVEQYF,few,TRBD2,TRBJ2-7,TRBV12-3/TRBV12-4
TGTGCCAGCTCACCATTATGGGAGGGGACGAACACTGAAGCTTTCTTT,CASSPLWEGTNTEAFF,-,-,TRBJ1-1,TRBV18
TGCAGCGTTGAGTACAGCTACTCTGGAAACACCATATATTTT,CSVEYSYSGNTIYF,many,-,TRBJ1-3,TRBV29-1
TGTGCCATCAGTGAATACGGACTAGCGGGAGTGAACACCGGGGAGCTGTTTTTT,CAISEYGLAGVNTGELFF,-,TRBD2,TRBJ2-2,TRBV10-3
TGTGCCAGCAGCTTGTTTCCCGGCGGGCAGTTCTTC,CASSLFPGGQFF,-,-,TRBJ2-1,TRBV5-4
TGCAGTGTCCAGACAGGCAGTTCCTATGGCTACACCTTC,CSVQTGSSYGYTF,few,-,TRBJ1-2,TRBV20-1
TGCGCCAGCAGCTTGGCCGAGGCGGGAGTGTTGTACGAGCAGTACTTC,CASSLAEAGVLYEQYF,few,TRBD2,TRBJ2-7,TRBV5-1
TGCAGCGTTGACCTAGAAGGAGGCTACACCTTC,CSVDLEGGYTF,many,-,TRBJ1-2,TRBV29-1
TGTGCCAGCAGCCCCGGGCCTATGCGCACAGATACGCAGTATTTT,CASSPGPMRTDTQYF,few,-,TRBJ2-3,TRBV7-2
TGCGCCAGCAGCTTGCCTCGGACCGTTTGGTCCTACAATGAGCAGTTCTTC,CASSLPRTVWSYNEQFF,few,-,TRBJ2-1,TRBV5-1
TGTGCCAGCAGCGTAGACACCTCTAACTATGGCTACACCTTC,CASSVDTSNYGYTF,-,-,TRBJ1-2,TRBV9
TGTGCCAGCAGTTATGGTCTGAACTATGGCTACACCTTC,CASSYGLNYGYTF,many,-,TRBJ1-2,TRBV6-2/TRBV6-3
TGTGCCAGCAGCTTAAACGGGAGGGCCCTAAATGAGCAGTTCTTC,CASSLNGRALNEQFF,-,TRBD2,TRBJ2-1,TRBV7-8
TGTGCCAGCAGCTTAGCCCAGGCCCTTTATGGCTACACCTTC,CASSLAQALYGYTF,many,-,TRBJ1-2,TRBV7-2
TGTGCCAGCAGGCTCGGGACAGGACTGGTCGAGCAGTACTTC,CASRLGTGLVEQYF,few,TRBD1,TRBJ2-7,TRBV28
TGTGCCAGCAGTGGGGACAGTTTCAATGAGCAGTTCTTC,CASSGDSFNEQFF,-,TRBD1,TRBJ2-1,TRBV2
TGTGCCAGCAGTCCACCCGGGACCCTCAATGAGCAGTTCTTC,CASSPPGTLNEQFF,-,-,TRBJ2-1,TRBV6-2/TRBV6-3
TGCGCCAGCAGCTTATACGCCGCCGGCACAGATACGCAGTATTTT,CASSLYAAGTDTQYF,-,-,TRBJ2-3,TRBV5-1